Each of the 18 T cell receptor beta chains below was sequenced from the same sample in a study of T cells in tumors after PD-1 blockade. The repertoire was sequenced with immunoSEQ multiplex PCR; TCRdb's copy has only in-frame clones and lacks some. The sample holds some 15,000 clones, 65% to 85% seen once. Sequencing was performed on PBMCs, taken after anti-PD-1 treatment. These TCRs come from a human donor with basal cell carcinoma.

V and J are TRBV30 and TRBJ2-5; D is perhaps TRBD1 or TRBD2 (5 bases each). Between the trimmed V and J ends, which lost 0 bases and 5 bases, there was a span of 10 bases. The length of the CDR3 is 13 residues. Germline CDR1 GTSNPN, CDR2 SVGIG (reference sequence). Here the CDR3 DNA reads TGTGCCTGGAGTGTTGAGGGGTTTGAGACCCAGTACTTC. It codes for CAWSVEGFETQYF.

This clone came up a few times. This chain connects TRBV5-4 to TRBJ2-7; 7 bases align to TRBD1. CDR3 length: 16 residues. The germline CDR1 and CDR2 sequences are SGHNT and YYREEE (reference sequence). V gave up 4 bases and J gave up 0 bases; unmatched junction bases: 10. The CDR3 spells CASSGGQLPSSYEQYF. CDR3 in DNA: TGTGCCAGCAGCGGGGGACAGTTACCAAGCTCCTACGAGCAGTACTTC.

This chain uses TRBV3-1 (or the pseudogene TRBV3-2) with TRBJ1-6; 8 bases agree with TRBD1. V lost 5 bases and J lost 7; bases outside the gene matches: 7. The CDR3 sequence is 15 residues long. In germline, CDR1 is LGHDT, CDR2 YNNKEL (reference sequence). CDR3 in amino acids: CASSSGDRRNSPLHF. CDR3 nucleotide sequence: TGTGCCAGCAGCAGTGGGGACAGGCGGAATTCACCCCTCCACTTT.

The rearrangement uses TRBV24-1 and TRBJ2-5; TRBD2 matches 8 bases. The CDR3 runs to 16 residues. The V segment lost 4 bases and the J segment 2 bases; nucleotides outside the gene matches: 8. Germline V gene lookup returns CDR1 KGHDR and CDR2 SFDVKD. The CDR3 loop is CATSDPRASGQETQYF. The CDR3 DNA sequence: TGTGCCACCAGTGACCCCCGGGCTAGCGGGCAAGAGACCCAGTACTTC.

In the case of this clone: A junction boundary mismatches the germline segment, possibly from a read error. The DNA for the CDR3 is TGTGCCAGCACTGAAATTTCCGGTGGGCACACTGAAGCTTTCTTT. As protein: CASTEISGGHTEAFF. V gene TRBV6-1 combines with J gene TRBJ1-1; D gene ambiguous. There are 15 residues in the CDR3. Germline-derived CDR1 and CDR2 are MNHNS and SASEGT.

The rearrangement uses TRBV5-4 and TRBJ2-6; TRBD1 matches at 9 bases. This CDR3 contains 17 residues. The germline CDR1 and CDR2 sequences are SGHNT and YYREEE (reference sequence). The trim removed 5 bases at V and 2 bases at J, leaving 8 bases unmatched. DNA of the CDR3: TGTGCCAGCAGTCTGGGACAGGGTAAAGCTGGGGCCAACGTCCTGACTTTC. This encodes CASSLGQGKAGANVLTF.

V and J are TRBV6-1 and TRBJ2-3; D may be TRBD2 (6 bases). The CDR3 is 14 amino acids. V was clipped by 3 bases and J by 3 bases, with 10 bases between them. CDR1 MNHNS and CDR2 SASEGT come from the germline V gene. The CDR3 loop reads CASSEGGITDTQYF. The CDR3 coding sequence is TGTGCCAGCAGTGAGGGCGGGATAACAGATACGCAGTATTTT.

CDR3 amino acids: CASSLAVDSEQFF. CDR3 coding DNA: TGTGCCAGCAGCTTAGCCGTGGACAGTGAGCAGTTCTTC. V usage is TRBV7-6 and J usage is TRBJ2-1; D possibly corresponds to TRBD1 (6 bases). The CDR3 has 13 residues. V dropped 0 bases and J dropped 9 bases, with 9 bases sitting between them. Germline V CDR1 and CDR2: SGHVS, FNYEAQ.

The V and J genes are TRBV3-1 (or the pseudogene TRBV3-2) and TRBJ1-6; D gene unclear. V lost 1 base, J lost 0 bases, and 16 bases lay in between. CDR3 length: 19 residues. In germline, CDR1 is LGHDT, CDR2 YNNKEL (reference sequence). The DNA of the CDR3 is TGTGCCAGCAGCCAAGGCGTTTCTACCCCTAGCTCCTATAATTCACCCCTCCACTTT. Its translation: CASSQGVSTPSSYNSPLHF.

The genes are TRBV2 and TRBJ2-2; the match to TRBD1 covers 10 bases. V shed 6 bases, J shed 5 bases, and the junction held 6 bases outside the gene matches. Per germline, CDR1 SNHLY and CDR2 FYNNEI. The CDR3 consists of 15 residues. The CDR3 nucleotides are TGTGCCAGCAGGAGACAGGGGGCGGGTACCGGGGAGCTGTTTTTT. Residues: CASRRQGAGTGELFF.

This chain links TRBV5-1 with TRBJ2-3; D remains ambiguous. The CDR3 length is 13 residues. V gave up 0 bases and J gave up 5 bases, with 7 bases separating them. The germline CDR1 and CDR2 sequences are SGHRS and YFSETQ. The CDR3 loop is CASSLAVKDTQYF. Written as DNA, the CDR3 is TGCGCCAGCAGCTTGGCTGTGAAAGATACGCAGTATTTT.

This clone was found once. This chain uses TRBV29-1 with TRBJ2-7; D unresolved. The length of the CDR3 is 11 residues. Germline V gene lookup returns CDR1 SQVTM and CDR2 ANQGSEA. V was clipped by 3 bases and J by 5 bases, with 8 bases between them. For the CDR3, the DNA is TGCAGCGTTGAGCAGATGAACGAGCAGTACTTC. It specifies CSVEQMNEQYF.

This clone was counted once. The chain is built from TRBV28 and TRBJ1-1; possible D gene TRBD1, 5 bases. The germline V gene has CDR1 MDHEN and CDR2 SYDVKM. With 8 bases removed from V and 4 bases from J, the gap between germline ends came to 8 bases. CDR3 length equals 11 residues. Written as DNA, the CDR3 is TGTGCCAGCGGCGGGGGCACTGAAGCTTTCTTT. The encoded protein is CASGGGTEAFF. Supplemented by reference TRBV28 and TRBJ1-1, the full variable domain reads DVKVTQSSRYLVKRTGEKVFLECVQDMDHENMFWYRQDPGLGLRLIYFSYDVKMKEKGDIPEGYSVSREKKERFSLILESASTNQTSMYLCASGGGTEAFFGQGTRLTVV.

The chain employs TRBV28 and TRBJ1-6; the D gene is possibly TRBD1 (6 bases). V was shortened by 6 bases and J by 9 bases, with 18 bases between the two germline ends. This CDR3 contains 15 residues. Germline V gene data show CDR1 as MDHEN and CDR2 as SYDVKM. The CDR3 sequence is CASSRLQGGSSPLHF. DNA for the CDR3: TGTGCCAGCAGCCGCTTACAGGGAGGGAGTTCACCCCTCCACTTT.

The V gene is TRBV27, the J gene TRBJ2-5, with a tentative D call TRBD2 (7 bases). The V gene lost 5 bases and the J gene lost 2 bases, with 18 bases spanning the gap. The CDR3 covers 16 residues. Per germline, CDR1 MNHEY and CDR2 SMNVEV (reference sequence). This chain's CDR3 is CASSPKGGWGQETQYF. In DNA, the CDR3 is TGTGCCAGCAGTCCGAAGGGGGGGTGGGGGCAAGAGACCCAGTACTTC.

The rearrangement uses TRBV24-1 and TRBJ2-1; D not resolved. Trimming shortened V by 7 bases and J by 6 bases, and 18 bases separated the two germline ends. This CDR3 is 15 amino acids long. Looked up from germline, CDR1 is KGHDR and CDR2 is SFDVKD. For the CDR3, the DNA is TGTGCCACCAGCAAAGGCGTCGGCCCAGGCAATGAGCAGTTCTTC. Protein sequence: CATSKGVGPGNEQFF.

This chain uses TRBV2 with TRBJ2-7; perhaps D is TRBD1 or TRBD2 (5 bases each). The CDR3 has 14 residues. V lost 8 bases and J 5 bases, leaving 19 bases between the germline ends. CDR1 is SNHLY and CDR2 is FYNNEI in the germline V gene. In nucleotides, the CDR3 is TGTGCCAGCCGCCGTGCCGGGGCCACCAACGAGCAGTACTTC. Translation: CASRRAGATNEQYF.

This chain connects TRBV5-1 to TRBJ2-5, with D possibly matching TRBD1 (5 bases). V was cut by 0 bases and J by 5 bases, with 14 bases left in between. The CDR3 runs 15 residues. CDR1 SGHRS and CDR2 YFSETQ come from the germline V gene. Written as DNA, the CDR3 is TGCGCCAGCAGCTTGGTGTCCGACAGTCGGGAGACCCAGTACTTC. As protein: CASSLVSDSRETQYF.